Each of the 21 T cell receptor beta chains below was sequenced from the same sample in a study of vaccination effects on CD4 cells after COVID-19. Viral peptide pools were used in the ViraFEST assay to expand antigen-specific CD4+ T cells, and sequencing came afterward. Culture proceeded for more than 8 days, and CD4+ T cells were then isolated. Either the BNT162b2 or mRNA-1273 vaccine was given to participants in two doses. The antigens for these receptors are not known. This table comes from immunoSEQ multiplex PCR, and its TCRdb copy is limited to in-frame clones, with some not included. The sample has 70,000 to 85,000 clones, 81% seen once. Sequencing used CD4+ T cells from PBMCs cultured with HCoV-229E spike peptides, obtained after COVID-19 vaccination. The receptor set was obtained from a human donor who received a COVID-19 vaccine.

The chain links TRBV7-9 to TRBJ2-5; D call uncertain. The V gene lost 5 bases and the J gene lost 5 bases, with 18 bases spanning the gap. The CDR3 runs 15 residues. The germline V gene has CDR1 SEHNR and CDR2 FQNEAQ (reference sequence). CDR3: CASSAQSGSWETQYF. CDR3 DNA: TGTGCCAGCAGCGCTCAATCGGGTAGTTGGGAGACCCAGTACTTC.

This clone has a single count. The V gene is TRBV7-8, the J gene TRBJ2-2; D is uncertain. Germline V gene lookup returns CDR1 SGHVS and CDR2 FQNEAQ. The V end was cut by 3 bases, the J end by 4 bases, with 9 bases between. The CDR3 length is 14 residues. The CDR3 DNA follows: TGTGCCAGCAGCTTGGGCCGCCCCACCGGGGAGCTGTTTTTT. Translation: CASSLGRPTGELFF.

This rearrangement joins TRBV10-2 to TRBJ1-5; no clear D. V lost 7 bases and J 2 bases, leaving 12 bases between the germline ends. CDR3 length: 14 residues. Germline-derived CDR1 and CDR2 are WSHSY and SAAADI. The CDR3 coding sequence is TGCGCCAGCACGGAGTCTATGGGCAATCAGCCCCAGCATTTT. Residues: CASTESMGNQPQHF.

The chain links TRBV5-3 to TRBJ2-7; D is perhaps TRBD1 (6 bases). TRBV5-3 is placed among ORFs of uncertain function. This CDR3 region has 14 residues. The V and J ends lost 7 bases and 3 bases respectively, with 17 bases between them. The DNA of the CDR3 is TGTGCCAGACTATGTGAAAGGGGGAACTACGAGCAGTACGTC. Protein product: CARLCERGNYEQYV.

This clone was observed a single time. The chain joins TRBV4-2 to TRBJ1-6; TRBD1 might be the D (5 bases). Germline lookup yields CDR1 LGHNA and CDR2 YNFKEQ. CDR3 length equals 14 residues. The V end was cut by 1 base, the J end by 11 bases, with 12 bases between. The CDR3 DNA reads TGTGCCAGCAGCCAAGGAGTCAGGGAGCCACCCCTCCACTTT. Its protein product is CASSQGVREPPLHF.

The chain has TRBV28 and TRBJ2-5; either TRBD1 or TRBD2 may supply D (5 bases each). CDR1 is MDHEN, CDR2 SYDVKM, per germline. The CDR3 is 16 amino acids. Trimming took 2 bases from V and 7 from J, leaving 20 bases between them. This CDR3 reads CASSLPNPGPLRTQYF. CDR3 nucleotide sequence: TGTGCCAGCAGTTTACCAAACCCGGGACCGCTGAGGACCCAGTACTTC.

The gene calls are TRBV7-3 and TRBJ1-4; no definite D call. V lost 5 bases and J 0 bases, leaving 10 bases between the germline ends. The CDR3 length is 15 residues. Germline lookup yields CDR1 SGHTA and CDR2 FQGTGA. The DNA of the CDR3 is TGTGCCAGCAGCAGGTCCGGGACAACTAATGAAAAACTGTTTTTT. Its protein product is CASSRSGTTNEKLFF.

The chain couples TRBV7-2 to TRBJ2-3, with 10 bases that match TRBD2. Germline lookup yields CDR1 SGHTA and CDR2 FQGNSA. The V gene end was trimmed by 1 base and the J gene end by 4 bases; junction bases not matched to a gene: 8. The CDR3 runs 17 residues. DNA of the CDR3: TGTGCCAGCAGCTTAGGGGCTAGCGGGGGTTTTGCAGATACGCAGTATTTT. This encodes CASSLGASGGFADTQYF.

The J gene is TRBJ2-3, the V gene TRBV4-2; TRBD2 agrees at 10 bases. V dropped 1 base and J dropped 4; count of bases not matched to a gene: 5. This CDR3 is 16 amino acids long. Germline V CDR1 and CDR2: LGHNA, YNFKEQ. CDR3 in DNA: TGTGCCAGCAGCCAAGTTATTACTAGCGGGGCAGATACGCAGTATTTT. This encodes CASSQVITSGADTQYF.

The rearrangement uses TRBV5-1 and TRBJ1-1; TRBD1 matches at 7 bases. Germline CDR1 is SGHRS and CDR2 is YFSETQ. The trim removed 2 bases at V and 3 bases at J, leaving 10 bases unmatched. This CDR3 is built from 16 residues. Here the CDR3 reads CASSFPLRGVDTEAFF. DNA of the CDR3: TGCGCCAGCAGCTTCCCTCTCAGGGGGGTGGACACTGAAGCTTTCTTT.

The genes are TRBV2 and TRBJ1-1; D is undetermined. Germline V gene data show CDR1 as SNHLY and CDR2 as FYNNEI. The ends were cut back, 5 bases at V and 5 bases at J, with 6 bases in the middle. The length of the CDR3 is 11 residues. The CDR3 loop reads CASSRDTEAFF. In DNA, the CDR3 is TGTGCCAGCAGTAGGGATACTGAAGCTTTCTTT. Variable domain in full (rest from reference TRBV2 and TRBJ1-1): EPEVTQTPSHQVTQMGQEVILRCVPISNHLYFYWYRQILGQKVEFLVSFYNNEISEKSEIFDDQFSVERPDGSNFTLKIRSTKLEDSAMYFCASSRDTEAFFGQGTRLTVV.

The V gene is TRBV18, the J gene TRBJ2-7, with a tentative D call TRBD2 (6 bases). Germline values: CDR1 KGHSH, CDR2 LQKENI. The V and J ends lost 3 bases and 7 bases respectively, with 13 bases between them. The CDR3 covers 13 residues. This chain's CDR3 is CASSPEGIGEQYV. Written as DNA, the CDR3 is TGTGCCAGCTCACCGGAGGGGATTGGTGAGCAGTACGTC.

V usage is TRBV6-6 and J usage is TRBJ2-5, with 8 bases fitting TRBD1. The CDR3 is 16 amino acids. The junction had 9 bases not matched to a gene; V was cut back by 6 bases and J by 0 bases. The V gene's germline CDR1 is MNHNY and CDR2 SVGAGI (reference sequence). The CDR3 bases are TGTGCCAGCAGCACCCAGGGGGCCCGGTACCAAGAGACCCAGTACTTC. This translates into CASSTQGARYQETQYF.

The chain couples TRBV11-2 to TRBJ2-3; TRBD2 is a possible D gene (5 bases). V was cut by 7 bases and J by 3 bases, with 14 bases left in between. The CDR3 has 14 residues. CDR1 is SGHAT and CDR2 is FQNNGV in the germline V gene. The CDR3 region has the DNA TGTGCCAGCACCCCCAGAGGGCGGACAGATACGCAGTATTTT. It yields the protein CASTPRGRTDTQYF.

The chain uses TRBV12-3 or TRBV12-4 and TRBJ1-2; D call uncertain. The CDR3 spans 13 residues. V was clipped by 3 bases and J by 4 bases, with 9 bases between them. The CDR3, as DNA: TGTGCCAGCAGTTTGACGGGCAGCTATGGCTACACCTTC. It codes for CASSLTGSYGYTF.

The CDR3 loop reads CSAVQGRVFF. The CDR3 DNA sequence: TGCAGTGCTGTACAGGGGCGGGTTTTCTTT. The V and J genes are TRBV20-1 and TRBJ1-1, with 7 bases aligning to TRBD1. After removal of 5 bases from V and 13 bases from J, the junction contained 7 bases not matched to a gene. CDR3 length equals 10 residues. Per germline, CDR1 DFQATT and CDR2 SNEGSKA (reference sequence).

The sample holds one count of this clone. The chain recombines TRBV18 with TRBJ2-5; D gene unclear. Germline CDR1 KGHSH, CDR2 LQKENI. The CDR3 covers 14 residues. Trimming stripped 1 base from V and 2 bases from J, with 8 bases between. CDR3 in amino acids: CASSPQVGQETQYF. The CDR3 region has the DNA TGTGCCAGCTCACCACAGGTGGGGCAAGAGACCCAGTACTTC.

This clone appeared a few times. The chain combines TRBV5-5 with TRBJ1-4, with 10 bases fitting TRBD1. The V gene end was trimmed by 4 bases and the J gene end by 0 bases; junction bases not matched to a gene: 3. The CDR3 has 16 amino acids. From germline, CDR1 is SGHKS and CDR2 YYEKEE (reference sequence). The chain's CDR3 is CASSEGQGATNEKLFF. For the CDR3, the DNA is TGTGCCAGCAGCGAAGGACAGGGGGCAACTAATGAAAAACTGTTTTTT.

This clone appeared a few times. J is TRBJ2-7 and V is TRBV3-1 (or the pseudogene TRBV3-2); weak D call: TRBD1 (5 bases). Trimming left V 6 bases short and J 6 bases short, with 12 bases between. The CDR3 spans 12 residues. Per germline, CDR1 LGHDT and CDR2 YNNKEL (reference sequence). The CDR3 DNA reads TGTGCCAGCAGTCACGGACAAGGCGAGCAGTACGTC. It translates to CASSHGQGEQYV.

V and J are TRBV7-8 and TRBJ1-5, with 7 nucleotides matching TRBD1. This CDR3 is 15 amino acids long. Germline CDR1 is SGHVS and CDR2 is FQNEAQ. V gave up 3 bases and J gave up 1 base; unmatched junction bases: 3. CDR3 coding DNA: TGTGCCAGCAGCTTCTCAGGGGGGAGCAATCAGCCCCAGCATTTT. The encoded protein is CASSFSGGSNQPQHF.

J is TRBJ1-5 and V is TRBV18; 7 bases agree with TRBD1. J was trimmed by 2 bases and V by 2 bases; bases with no gene match: 0. The germline V gene encodes CDR1 KGHSH and CDR2 LQKENI. This CDR3 comprises 14 residues. CDR3 region: CASSPGTGNQPQHF. DNA for the CDR3: TGTGCCAGCTCACCAGGGACAGGCAATCAGCCCCAGCATTTT.